This T cell receptor beta chain was sequenced for a study of post-analysis software for immune sequencing data. Regarding the study as a whole: In patients, about five TRBV segments were more frequent than in controls, with TRBV5-6, TRBV5-1 and TRBV20-1 among them. Significantly lower normalized Chao1 diversity was seen in multiple sclerosis patients than in controls.

Tagging with unique molecular identifiers was a feature of the TCR beta cDNA libraries. Using its own MiXCR run on the PCR reads, TCRdb lists one record per CDR3 protein. The table lists approximately 570,000 distinct CDR3 sequences, around 44% of them singletons. This clonotype was recorded a few times. Its specificity is unknown. CDR3 length equals 14 residues. V lost 4 bases and J lost 4, with 8 bases in between. The germline V gene has CDR1 WSHSY and CDR2 SAAADI. The TCR sequence derives from a girl between 5 and 17 years old with multiple sclerosis. Sequencing was performed on blood. V gene TRBV10-2 combines with J gene TRBJ1-6; tentatively, D is TRBD1 (6 bases). The CDR3 DNA reads TGCGCCAGCAGTGCCGGACAGTATAATTCACCCCTCCACTTT. It codes for CASSAGQYNSPLHF.